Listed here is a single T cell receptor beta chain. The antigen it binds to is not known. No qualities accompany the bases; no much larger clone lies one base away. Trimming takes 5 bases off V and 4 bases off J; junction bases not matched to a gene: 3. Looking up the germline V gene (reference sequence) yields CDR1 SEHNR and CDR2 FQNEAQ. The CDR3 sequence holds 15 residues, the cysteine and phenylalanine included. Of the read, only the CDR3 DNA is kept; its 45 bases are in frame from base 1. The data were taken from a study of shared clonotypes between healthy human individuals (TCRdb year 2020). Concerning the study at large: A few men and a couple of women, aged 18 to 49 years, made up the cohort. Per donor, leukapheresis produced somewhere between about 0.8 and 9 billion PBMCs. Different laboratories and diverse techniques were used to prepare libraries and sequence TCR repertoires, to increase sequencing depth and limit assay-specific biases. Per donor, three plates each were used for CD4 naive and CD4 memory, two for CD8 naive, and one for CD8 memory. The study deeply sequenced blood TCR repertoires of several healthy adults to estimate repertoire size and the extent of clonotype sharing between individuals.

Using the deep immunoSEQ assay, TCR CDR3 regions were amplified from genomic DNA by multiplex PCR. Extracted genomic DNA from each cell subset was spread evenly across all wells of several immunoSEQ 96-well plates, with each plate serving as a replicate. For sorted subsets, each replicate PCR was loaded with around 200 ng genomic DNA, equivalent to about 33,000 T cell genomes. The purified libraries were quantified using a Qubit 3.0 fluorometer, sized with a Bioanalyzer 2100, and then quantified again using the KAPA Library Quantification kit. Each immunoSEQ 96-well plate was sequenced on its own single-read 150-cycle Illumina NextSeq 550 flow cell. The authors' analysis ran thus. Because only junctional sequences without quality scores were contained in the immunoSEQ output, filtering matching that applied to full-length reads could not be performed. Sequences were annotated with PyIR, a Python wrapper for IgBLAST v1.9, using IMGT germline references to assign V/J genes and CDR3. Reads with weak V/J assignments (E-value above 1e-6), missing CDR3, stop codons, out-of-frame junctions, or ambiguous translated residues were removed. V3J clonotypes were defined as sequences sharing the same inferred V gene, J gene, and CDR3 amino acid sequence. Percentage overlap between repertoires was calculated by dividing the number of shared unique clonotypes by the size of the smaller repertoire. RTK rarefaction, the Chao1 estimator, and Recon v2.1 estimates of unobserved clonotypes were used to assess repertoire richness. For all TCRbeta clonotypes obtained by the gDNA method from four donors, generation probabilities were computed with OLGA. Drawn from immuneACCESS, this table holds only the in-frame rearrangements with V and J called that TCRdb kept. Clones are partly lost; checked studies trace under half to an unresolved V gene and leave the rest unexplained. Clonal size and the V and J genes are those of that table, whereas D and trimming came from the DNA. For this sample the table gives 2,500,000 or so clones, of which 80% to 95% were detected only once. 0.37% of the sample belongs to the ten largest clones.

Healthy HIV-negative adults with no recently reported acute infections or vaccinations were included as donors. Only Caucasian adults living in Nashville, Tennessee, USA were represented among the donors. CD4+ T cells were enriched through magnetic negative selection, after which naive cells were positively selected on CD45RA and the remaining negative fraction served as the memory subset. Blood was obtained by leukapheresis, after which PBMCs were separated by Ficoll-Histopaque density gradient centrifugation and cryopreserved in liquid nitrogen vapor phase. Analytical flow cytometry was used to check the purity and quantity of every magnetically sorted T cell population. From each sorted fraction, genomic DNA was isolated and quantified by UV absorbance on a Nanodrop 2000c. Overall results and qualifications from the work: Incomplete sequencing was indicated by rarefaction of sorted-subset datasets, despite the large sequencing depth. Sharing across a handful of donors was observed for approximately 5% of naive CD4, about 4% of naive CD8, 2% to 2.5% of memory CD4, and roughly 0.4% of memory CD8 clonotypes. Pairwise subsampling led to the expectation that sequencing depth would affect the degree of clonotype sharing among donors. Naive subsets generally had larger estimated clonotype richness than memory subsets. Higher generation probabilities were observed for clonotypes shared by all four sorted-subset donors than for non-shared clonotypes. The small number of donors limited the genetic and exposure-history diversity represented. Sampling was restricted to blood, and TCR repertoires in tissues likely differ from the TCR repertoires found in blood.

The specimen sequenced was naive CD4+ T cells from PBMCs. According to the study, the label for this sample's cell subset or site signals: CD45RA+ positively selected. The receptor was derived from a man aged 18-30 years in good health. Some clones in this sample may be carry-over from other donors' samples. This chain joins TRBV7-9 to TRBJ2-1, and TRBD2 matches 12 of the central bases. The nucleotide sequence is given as TGTGCCAGCAGCCAACTAGCGGGAGGTTACAATGAGCAGTTCTTC. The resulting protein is CASSQLAGGYNEQFF.